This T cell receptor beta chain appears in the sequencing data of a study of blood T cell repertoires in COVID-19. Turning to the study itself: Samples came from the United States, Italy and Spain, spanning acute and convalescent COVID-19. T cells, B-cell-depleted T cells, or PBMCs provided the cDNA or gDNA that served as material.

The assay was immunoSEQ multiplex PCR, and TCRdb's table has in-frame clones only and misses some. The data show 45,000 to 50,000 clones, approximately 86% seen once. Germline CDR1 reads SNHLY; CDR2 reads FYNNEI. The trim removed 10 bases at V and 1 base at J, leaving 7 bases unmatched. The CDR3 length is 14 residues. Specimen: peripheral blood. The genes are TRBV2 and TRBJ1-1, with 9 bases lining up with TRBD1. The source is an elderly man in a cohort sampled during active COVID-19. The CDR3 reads CAIHGTGQNTEAFF. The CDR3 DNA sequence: TGTGCCATCCACGGGACAGGGCAGAACACTGAAGCTTTCTTT.